This is a list of T cell receptor beta chains from one sample in a study of beta chain features in type 1 diabetes. Using immunoSEQ multiplex PCR, the repertoire was profiled, and TCRdb retains in-frame clones only, with some absent. The sample holds almost 350,000 clones, about 20% seen once. The sequencing sample was made of naive CD4+ T cells from blood. Receptor source: a woman between 18 and 29 years old in good health. CDR3s include the opening cysteine and the closing phenylalanine or tryptophan. A D gene is named only where the DNA matches it firmly. Some rows mark clone size as missing; the rest say once, few, many or name a class of expanded clone.

-,few,TRBJ2-2,TRBV30,CAWSSTPTNTGELFF,TGTGCCTGGAGCTCGACACCTACGAACACCGGGGAGCTGTTTTTT
TRBD2,few,TRBJ2-1,TRBV7-3,CASSSPSRKLAGGSYNEQFF,TGTGCCAGCAGCTCCCCTTCCCGAAAGCTAGCGGGGGGATCCTACAATGAGCAGTTCTTC
TRBD1,few,TRBJ1-1,TRBV4-2,CASSHPVAGGTEAFF,TGTGCCAGCAGCCACCCCGTGGCAGGGGGGACTGAAGCTTTCTTT
TRBD2,-,TRBJ2-3,TRBV27,CAGKRLAGLPDTQYF,TGTGCCGGAAAGAGACTAGCGGGACTCCCAGATACGCAGTATTTT
-,-,TRBJ1-5,TRBV19,CASSMRPNQPQHF,TGTGCCAGTAGTATGCGGCCTAATCAGCCCCAGCATTTT
TRBD2,few,TRBJ2-5,TRBV7-9,CASSLVPAGQQETQYF,TGTGCCAGCAGCTTAGTGCCAGCGGGGCAACAAGAGACCCAGTACTTC
-,-,TRBJ2-2,TRBV9,CASSVAGNTGELFF,TGTGCCAGCAGCGTAGCAGGGAACACCGGGGAGCTGTTTTTT
TRBD1,-,TRBJ1-2,TRBV4-1,CASSRLTGGAGYGYTF,TGCGCCAGCAGCCGGCTGACAGGGGGCGCGGGCTATGGCTACACCTTC
-,few,TRBJ2-4,TRBV5-4,CASSPSGTGENIQYF,TGTGCCAGCAGCCCCAGCGGGACAGGAGAAAACATTCAGTACTTC
TRBD1,few,TRBJ2-6,TRBV2,CASIADRAGANVLTF,TGTGCCAGCATCGCGGACAGGGCCGGGGCCAACGTCCTGACTTTC
TRBD2,-,TRBJ2-7,TRBV9,CASSSGLAGGPREQYF,TGTGCCAGCAGCTCGGGACTAGCGGGGGGGCCTAGAGAGCAGTACTTC
TRBD1,-,TRBJ1-2,TRBV18,CASSATGVYGYTF,TGTGCCAGCTCGGCTACAGGGGTTTATGGCTACACCTTC
-,few,TRBJ2-2,TRBV5-1,CASSPDGGVTTGELFF,TGCGCCAGCAGCCCGGACGGGGGTGTTACCACCGGGGAGCTGTTTTTT
TRBD1,few,TRBJ2-1,TRBV4-2,CASSLGGQGDNEQFF,TGTGCCAGCAGCCTCGGGGGACAGGGGGACAATGAGCAGTTCTTC
TRBD2,-,TRBJ2-3,TRBV6-1,CASSAYGGGMDTQYF,TGTGCCAGCAGTGCCTACGGGGGGGGCATGGATACGCAGTATTTT
TRBD1,few,TRBJ1-2,TRBV10-3,CAISGRGRGGYTF,TGTGCCATCAGTGGCAGGGGGCGCGGTGGCTACACCTTC
TRBD1,-,TRBJ2-7,TRBV18,CASSTGTGAYEQYF,TGTGCCAGCTCGACCGGGACAGGGGCCTACGAGCAGTACTTC
TRBD1,few,TRBJ2-1,TRBV11-1,CASRSGQGDNEQFF,TGTGCCAGCAGGTCGGGACAGGGGGATAATGAGCAGTTCTTC
-,-,TRBJ2-5,TRBV5-6,CASTFRAAGETQYF,TGTGCCAGCACCTTTCGGGCCGCAGGGGAGACCCAGTACTTC
-,-,TRBJ1-5,TRBV28,CASSLLALPQHF,TGTGCCAGCAGTTTATTAGCCTTGCCCCAGCATTTT
-,-,TRBJ2-7,TRBV7-2,CASSLGPPGAGGYEQYF,TGTGCCAGCAGCTTAGGACCGCCCGGGGCCGGGGGCTACGAGCAGTACTTC
-,-,TRBJ1-2,TRBV6-6,CASTPDGGNYGYTF,TGTGCCAGCACCCCCGACGGGGGGAACTATGGCTACACCTTC
-,few,TRBJ2-5,TRBV19,CASSVSETQYF,TGTGCCAGTAGTGTTTCGGAGACCCAGTACTTC
-,few,TRBJ2-7,TRBV7-2,CASSLVGQTGEQYF,TGTGCCAGCAGCTTAGTTGGGCAGACGGGAGAGCAGTACTTC
TRBD2,-,TRBJ2-1,TRBV30,CAWNTGTSGRNEQFF,TGTGCCTGGAATACCGGGACTAGCGGGAGAAATGAGCAGTTCTTC
TRBD1,-,TRBJ2-7,TRBV9,CASSGGQGEQYF,TGTGCCAGCAGCGGTGGACAGGGCGAGCAGTACTTC
-,-,TRBJ2-2,TRBV7-2,CASSLTVSTGELFF,TGTGCCAGCAGCTTAACGGTCTCCACCGGGGAGCTGTTTTTT
TRBD1,-,TRBJ2-7,TRBV5-1,CASSPPGTGTYEQYF,TGCGCCAGCAGCCCGCCCGGGACAGGGACCTACGAGCAGTACTTC
-,-,TRBJ2-5,TRBV18,CASSPVEGSETQYF,TGTGCCAGCTCACCAGTCGAGGGTTCGGAGACCCAGTACTTC
TRBD2,few,TRBJ2-5,TRBV5-6,CASSRTSGRIQETQYF,TGTGCCAGCAGCCGGACTAGCGGGAGGATCCAAGAGACCCAGTACTTC
-,few,TRBJ2-1,TRBV4-3,CASSQSPGDNEQFF,TGCGCCAGCAGCCAATCACCGGGGGACAATGAGCAGTTCTTC
-,few,TRBJ2-1,TRBV6-1,CASSEAKGQYNEQFF,TGTGCCAGCAGTGAAGCGAAGGGGCAGTATAATGAGCAGTTCTTC
TRBD1,-,TRBJ2-6,TRBV7-9,CASSRDRVPGANVLTF,TGTGCCAGCAGCAGGGACAGGGTCCCTGGGGCCAACGTCCTGACTTTC
TRBD1,-,TRBJ1-6,TRBV7-9,CASSTPGQGDNSPLHF,TGTGCCAGCAGCACCCCAGGACAGGGTGATAATTCACCCCTCCACTTT
-,few,TRBJ2-1,TRBV30,CAWSARREQFF,TGTGCCTGGAGCGCCAGGAGGGAGCAGTTCTTC
-,few,TRBJ1-4,TRBV2,CASSDVPNEKLFF,TGTGCCAGCAGTGATGTTCCAAATGAAAAACTGTTTTTT
TRBD2,few,TRBJ2-7,TRBV7-7,CASSLSGRGEQYF,TGTGCTAGCAGCCTTAGCGGGCGTGGCGAGCAGTACTTC
-,-,TRBJ2-1,TRBV30,CAWTPASGQNNEQFF,TGTGCCTGGACCCCGGCTAGCGGACAGAACAATGAGCAGTTCTTC
-,-,TRBJ2-2,TRBV9,CASSAQSNTGELFF,TGTGCCAGCAGCGCCCAGTCGAACACCGGGGAGCTGTTTTTT
TRBD1,few,TRBJ2-7,TRBV25-1,CASSKTGITYEQYF,TGTGCCAGCAGCAAGACAGGGATAACCTACGAGCAGTACTTC
-,few,TRBJ1-2,TRBV2,CASSVGGDYGYTF,TGTGCCAGCAGTGTAGGAGGGGACTATGGCTACACCTTC
TRBD1,few,TRBJ2-2,TRBV5-1,CASSLGTGNTGELFF,TGCGCCAGCAGCTTGGGGACAGGGAACACCGGGGAGCTGTTTTTT
-,-,TRBJ1-2,TRBV7-9,CASSHRVISYGYTF,TGTGCCAGCAGTCACAGGGTGATTAGCTATGGCTACACCTTC
-,few,TRBJ2-1,TRBV7-9,CASSSQPSGNEQFF,TGTGCCAGCAGCTCTCAGCCCTCGGGCAATGAGCAGTTCTTC
TRBD2,few,TRBJ2-4,TRBV30,CAWSTPSGNLKNIQYF,TGTGCCTGGAGTACCCCTAGCGGGAATCTCAAAAACATTCAGTACTTC
-,few,TRBJ2-7,TRBV9,CASSVDPGYYEQYF,TGTGCCAGCAGCGTAGATCCGGGGTACTACGAGCAGTACTTC
TRBD1,-,TRBJ2-7,TRBV4-1,CASSQESQGTGGSKQYF,TGCGCCAGCAGCCAAGAATCACAGGGGACAGGGGGATCGAAGCAGTACTTC
-,-,TRBJ1-1,TRBV2,CASTGEGLNTEAFF,TGTGCCAGCACCGGGGAAGGCCTGAACACTGAAGCTTTCTTT
-,few,TRBJ1-1,TRBV4-1,CASSQWAGLNTEAFF,TGCGCCAGCAGCCAATGGGCGGGCCTGAACACTGAAGCTTTCTTT